This TCR beta chain appears in the sequencing data of a study of blood T cells in healthy people across ages. Study observations and caveats: There was no known CMV status for donors, so expanded clonotype changes were possibly confounded. Versus aged donors, long-lived donors had higher diversity and more naive CD4+ cells.

A second PCR, run for about 7 to 12 cycles, used a sample-barcoded 5' primer plus a J-beta primer mix. Samples each returned at least 3 million CDR3-containing paired-end reads. TCRdb reprocessed the 5' RACE reads via MiXCR and lists one record per CDR3 protein. The sample includes just under 900,000 distinct CDR3 sequences, roughly 26% of them seen just once. With 3 bases removed from V and 2 bases from J, the gap between germline ends came to 14 bases. CDR1 and CDR2 from the germline V gene are DFQATT and SNEGSKA (reference sequence). The CDR3 has 15 amino acids. This clonotype was seen a few times. The antigen remains unidentified.

Sequencing was performed on blood. The chain is built from TRBV20-1 and TRBJ1-5; a weak D match, TRBD1 (5 bases). The sequence came from a woman of 80 years or more in good health. CDR3 sequence reads: CSASPQGRGNQPQHF. CDR3 DNA: TGCAGTGCTAGCCCGCAGGGAAGGGGCAATCAGCCCCAGCATTTT.